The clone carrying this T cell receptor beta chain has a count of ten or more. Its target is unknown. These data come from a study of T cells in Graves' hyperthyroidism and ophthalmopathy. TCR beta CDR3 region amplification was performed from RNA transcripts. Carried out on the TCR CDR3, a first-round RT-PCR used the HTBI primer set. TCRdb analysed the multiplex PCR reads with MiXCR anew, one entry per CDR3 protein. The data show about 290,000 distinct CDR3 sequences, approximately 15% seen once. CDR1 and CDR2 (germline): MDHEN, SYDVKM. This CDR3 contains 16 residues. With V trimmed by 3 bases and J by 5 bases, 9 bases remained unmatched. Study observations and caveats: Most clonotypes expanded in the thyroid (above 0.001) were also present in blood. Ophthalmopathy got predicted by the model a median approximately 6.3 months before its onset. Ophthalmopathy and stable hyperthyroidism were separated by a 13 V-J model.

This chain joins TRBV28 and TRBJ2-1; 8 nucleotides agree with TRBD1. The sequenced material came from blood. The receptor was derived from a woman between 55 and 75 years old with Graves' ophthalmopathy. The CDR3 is CASSFYHGTGDNEQFF. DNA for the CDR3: TGTGCCAGCAGTTTCTACCACGGGACAGGTGACAATGAGCAGTTCTTC.